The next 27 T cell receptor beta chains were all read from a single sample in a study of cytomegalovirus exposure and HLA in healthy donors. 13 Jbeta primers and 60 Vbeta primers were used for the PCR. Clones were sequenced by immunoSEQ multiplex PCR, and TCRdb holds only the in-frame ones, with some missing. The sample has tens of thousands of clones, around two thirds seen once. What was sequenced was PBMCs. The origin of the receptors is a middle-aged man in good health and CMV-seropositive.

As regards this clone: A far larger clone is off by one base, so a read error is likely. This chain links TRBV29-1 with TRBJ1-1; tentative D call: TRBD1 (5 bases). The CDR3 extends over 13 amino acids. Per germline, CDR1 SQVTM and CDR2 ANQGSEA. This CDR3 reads CCVGQGTNTEAFF. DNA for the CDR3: TGCTGCGTTGGGCAGGGTACGAACACTGAAGCTTTCTTT.

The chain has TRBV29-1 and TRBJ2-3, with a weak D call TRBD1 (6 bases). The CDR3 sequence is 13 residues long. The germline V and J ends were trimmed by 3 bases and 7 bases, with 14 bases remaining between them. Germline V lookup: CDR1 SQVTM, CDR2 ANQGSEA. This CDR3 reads CSVDKQGRHTQYF. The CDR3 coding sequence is TGCAGCGTTGACAAACAGGGAAGGCATACGCAGTATTTT.

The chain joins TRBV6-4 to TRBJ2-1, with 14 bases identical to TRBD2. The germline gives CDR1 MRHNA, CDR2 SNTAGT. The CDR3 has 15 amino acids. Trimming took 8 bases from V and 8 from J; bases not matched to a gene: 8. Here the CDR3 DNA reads TGTGCCAGCCGTGGCGCGGGACTAGCGGGGGATGAGCAGTTCTTC. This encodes CASRGAGLAGDEQFF.

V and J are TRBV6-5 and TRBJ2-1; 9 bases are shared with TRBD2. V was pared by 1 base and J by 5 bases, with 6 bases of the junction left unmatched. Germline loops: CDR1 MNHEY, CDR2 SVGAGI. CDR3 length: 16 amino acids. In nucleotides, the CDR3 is TGTGCCAGCAGTTACTGGGTGAGCGGGAGGAACAATGAGCAGTTCTTC. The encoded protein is CASSYWVSGRNNEQFF.

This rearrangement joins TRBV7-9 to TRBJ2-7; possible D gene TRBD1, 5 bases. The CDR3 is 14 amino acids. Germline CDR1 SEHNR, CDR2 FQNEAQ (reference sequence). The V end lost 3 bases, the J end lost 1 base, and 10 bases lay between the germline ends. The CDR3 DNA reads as TGTGCCAGCAGCTTCTTGACAGCTTCCTACGAGCAGTACTTC. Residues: CASSFLTASYEQYF.

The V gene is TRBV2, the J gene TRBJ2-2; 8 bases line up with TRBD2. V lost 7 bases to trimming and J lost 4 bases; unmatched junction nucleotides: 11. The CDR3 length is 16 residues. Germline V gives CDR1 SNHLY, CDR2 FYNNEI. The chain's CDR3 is CASIRGSGSGTGELFF. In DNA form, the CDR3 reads TGTGCCAGCATAAGAGGAAGCGGGAGTGGCACCGGGGAGCTGTTTTTT.

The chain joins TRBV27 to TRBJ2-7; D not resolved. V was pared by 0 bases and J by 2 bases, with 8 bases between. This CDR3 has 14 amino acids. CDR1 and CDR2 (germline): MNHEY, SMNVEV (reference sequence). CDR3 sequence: CASSLSGRTYEQYF. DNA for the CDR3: TGTGCCAGCAGTTTATCGGGCAGGACCTACGAGCAGTACTTC.

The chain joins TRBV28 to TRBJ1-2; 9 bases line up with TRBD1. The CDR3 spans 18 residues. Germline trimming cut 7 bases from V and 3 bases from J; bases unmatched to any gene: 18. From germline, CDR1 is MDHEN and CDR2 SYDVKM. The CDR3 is CASIYTAAQGAQDYGYTF. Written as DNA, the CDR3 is TGTGCCAGCATTTACACAGCGGCACAGGGGGCCCAGGACTATGGCTACACCTTC.

The CDR3 is CASSEVGGRGRGANVLTF. Written as DNA, the CDR3 is TGTGCCAGCAGTGAAGTAGGGGGCAGGGGGCGTGGGGCCAACGTCCTGACTTTC. The chain uses TRBV6-1 and TRBJ2-6; 8 nucleotides agree with TRBD1. Germline CDR1 is MNHNS and CDR2 is SASEGT. The trim removed 1 base at V and 3 bases at J, leaving 8 bases unmatched. This CDR3 is 18 amino acids long.

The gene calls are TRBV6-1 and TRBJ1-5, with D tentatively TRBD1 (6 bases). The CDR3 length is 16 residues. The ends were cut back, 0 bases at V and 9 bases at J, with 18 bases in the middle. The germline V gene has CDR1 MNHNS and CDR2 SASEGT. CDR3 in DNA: TGTGCCAGCAGTGAAGCCGAGAACAGGGAGTTTCGGCCCCAGCATTTT. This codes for CASSEAENREFRPQHF.

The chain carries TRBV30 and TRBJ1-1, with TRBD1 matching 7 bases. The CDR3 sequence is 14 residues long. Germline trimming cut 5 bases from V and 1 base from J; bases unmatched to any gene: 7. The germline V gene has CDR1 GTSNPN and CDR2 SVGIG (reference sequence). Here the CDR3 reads CAWEEGTANTEAFF. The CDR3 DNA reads TGTGCCTGGGAGGAGGGGACAGCGAACACTGAAGCTTTCTTT.

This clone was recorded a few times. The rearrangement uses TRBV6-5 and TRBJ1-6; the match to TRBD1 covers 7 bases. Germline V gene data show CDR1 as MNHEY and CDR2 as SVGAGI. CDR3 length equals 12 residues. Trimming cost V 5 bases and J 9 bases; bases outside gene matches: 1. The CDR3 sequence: CASSNRGSPLHF. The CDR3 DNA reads TGTGCCAGCAGTAACAGGGGTTCACCCCTCCACTTT.

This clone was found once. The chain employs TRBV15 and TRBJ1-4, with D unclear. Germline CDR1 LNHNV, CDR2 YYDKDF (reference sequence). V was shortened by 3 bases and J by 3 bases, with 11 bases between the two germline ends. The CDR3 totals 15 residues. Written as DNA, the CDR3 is TGTGCCACCAGCAGGAGTGGGCCCCCTAATGAAAAACTGTTTTTT. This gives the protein CATSRSGPPNEKLFF.

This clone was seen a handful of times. CDR3 protein: CASSKGQHYGYTF. The CDR3 DNA is TGTGCCAGCAGTAAGGGACAGCACTATGGCTACACCTTC. The chain couples TRBV6-5 to TRBJ1-2, with 7 bases fitting TRBD1. Germline V gene data show CDR1 as MNHEY and CDR2 as SVGAGI. V was pared by 5 bases and J by 3 bases, with 3 bases of the junction left unmatched. The CDR3 is 13 residues long.

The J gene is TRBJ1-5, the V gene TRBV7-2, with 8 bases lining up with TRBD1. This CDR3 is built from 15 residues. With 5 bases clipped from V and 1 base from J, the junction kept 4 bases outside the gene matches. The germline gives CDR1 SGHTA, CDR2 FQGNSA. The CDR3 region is CASSTRTGSNQPQHF. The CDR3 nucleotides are TGTGCCAGCAGCACCAGGACAGGGAGCAATCAGCCCCAGCATTTT.

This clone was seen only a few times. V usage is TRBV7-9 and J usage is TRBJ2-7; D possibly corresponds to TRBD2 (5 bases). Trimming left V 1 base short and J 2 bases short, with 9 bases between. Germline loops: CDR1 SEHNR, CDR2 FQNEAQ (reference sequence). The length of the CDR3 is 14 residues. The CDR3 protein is CASSLGGQTYEQYF. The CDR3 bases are TGTGCCAGCAGCTTAGGAGGGCAAACCTACGAGCAGTACTTC.

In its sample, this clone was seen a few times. The CDR3, as DNA: TGTGCCAGCAGCCCCCGGGGGGTAATCGCCTACAATGAGCAGTTCTTC. As protein: CASSPRGVIAYNEQFF. The chain employs TRBV7-6 and TRBJ2-1, with 7 bases identical to TRBD2. The germline V gene encodes CDR1 SGHVS and CDR2 FNYEAQ. The CDR3 is made up of 16 amino acids. V shed 5 bases, J shed 2 bases, and the junction held 9 bases outside the gene matches.

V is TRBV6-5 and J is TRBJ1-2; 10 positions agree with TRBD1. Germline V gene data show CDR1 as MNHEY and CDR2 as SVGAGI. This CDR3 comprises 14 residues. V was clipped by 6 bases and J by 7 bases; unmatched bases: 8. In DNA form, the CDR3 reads TGTGCCAGCAGGCTGACAGGGGGCAAACGTGGCTACACCTTC. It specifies CASRLTGGKRGYTF.

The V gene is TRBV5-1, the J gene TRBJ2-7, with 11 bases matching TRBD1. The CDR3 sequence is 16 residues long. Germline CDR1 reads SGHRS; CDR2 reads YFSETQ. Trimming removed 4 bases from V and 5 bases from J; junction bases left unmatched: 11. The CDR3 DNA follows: TGCGCCAGCAGCGCATTTGCCGGGACAGGGGGAAACGAGCAGTACTTC. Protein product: CASSAFAGTGGNEQYF.

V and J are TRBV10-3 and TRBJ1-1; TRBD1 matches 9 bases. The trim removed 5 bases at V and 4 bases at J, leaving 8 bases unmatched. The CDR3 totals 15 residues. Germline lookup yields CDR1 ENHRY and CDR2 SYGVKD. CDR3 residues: CAISPGQGGITEAFF. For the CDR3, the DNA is TGTGCCATCAGTCCGGGACAGGGAGGCATCACTGAAGCTTTCTTT.

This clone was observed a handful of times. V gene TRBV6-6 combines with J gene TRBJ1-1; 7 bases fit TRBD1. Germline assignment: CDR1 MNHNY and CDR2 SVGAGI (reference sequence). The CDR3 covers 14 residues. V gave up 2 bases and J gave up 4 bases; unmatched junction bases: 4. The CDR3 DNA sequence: TGTGCCAGCAGTTACCAGGGGGTAGGCACTGAAGCTTTCTTT. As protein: CASSYQGVGTEAFF.

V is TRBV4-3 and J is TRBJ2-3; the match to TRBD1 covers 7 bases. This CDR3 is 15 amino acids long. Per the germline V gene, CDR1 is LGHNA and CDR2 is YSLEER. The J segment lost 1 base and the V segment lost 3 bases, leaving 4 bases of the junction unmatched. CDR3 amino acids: CASSQRQGRTDTQYF. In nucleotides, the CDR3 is TGCGCCAGCAGCCAGAGACAGGGTCGCACAGATACGCAGTATTTT.

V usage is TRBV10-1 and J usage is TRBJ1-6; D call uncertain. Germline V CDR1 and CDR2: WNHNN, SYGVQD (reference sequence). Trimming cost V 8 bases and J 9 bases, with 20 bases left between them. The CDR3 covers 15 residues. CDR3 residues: CASVSGRPFGSPLHF. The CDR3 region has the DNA TGCGCCAGCGTGAGCGGGCGTCCATTTGGTTCACCCCTCCACTTT.

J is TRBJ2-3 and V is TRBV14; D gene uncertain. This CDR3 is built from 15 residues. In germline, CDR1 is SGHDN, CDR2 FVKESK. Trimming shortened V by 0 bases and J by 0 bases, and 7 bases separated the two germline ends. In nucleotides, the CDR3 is TGTGCCAGCAGCCAAGATCTGGGCAGCACAGATACGCAGTATTTT. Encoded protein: CASSQDLGSTDTQYF.

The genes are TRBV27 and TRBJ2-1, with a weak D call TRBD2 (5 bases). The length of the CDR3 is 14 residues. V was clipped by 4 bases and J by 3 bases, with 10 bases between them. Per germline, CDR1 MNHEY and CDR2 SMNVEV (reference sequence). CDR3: CASSSWTYYNEQFF. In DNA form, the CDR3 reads TGTGCCAGCAGTTCTTGGACTTACTACAATGAGCAGTTCTTC.

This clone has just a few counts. CDR3 amino acids: CASSVQGEGDEQFF. CDR3 nucleotides: TGTGCCAGCAGCGTCCAGGGGGAAGGGGATGAGCAGTTCTTC. The chain recombines TRBV7-2 with TRBJ2-1, with 7 bases aligning to TRBD1. This CDR3 contains 14 residues. The trim removed 5 bases at V and 8 bases at J, leaving 9 bases unmatched. Per the germline V gene, CDR1 is SGHTA and CDR2 is FQGNSA.

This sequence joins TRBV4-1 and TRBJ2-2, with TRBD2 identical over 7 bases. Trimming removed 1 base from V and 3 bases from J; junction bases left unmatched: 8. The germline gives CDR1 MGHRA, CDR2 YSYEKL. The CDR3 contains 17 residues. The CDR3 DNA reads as TGCGCCAGCAGCCAAGCATTGATTAGCGGGTACACCGGGGAGCTGTTTTTT. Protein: CASSQALISGYTGELFF.